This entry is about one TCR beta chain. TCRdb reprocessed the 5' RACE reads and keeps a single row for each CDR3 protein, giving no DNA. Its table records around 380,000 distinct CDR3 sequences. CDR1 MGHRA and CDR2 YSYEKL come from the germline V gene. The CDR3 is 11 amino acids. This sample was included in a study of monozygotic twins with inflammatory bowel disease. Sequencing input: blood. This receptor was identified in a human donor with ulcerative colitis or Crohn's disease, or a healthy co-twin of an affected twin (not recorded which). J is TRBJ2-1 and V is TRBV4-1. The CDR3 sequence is CASSRDNEQFF.